This T cell receptor (beta chain) was sequenced during a study of T cell clonotyping in hematopoietic cell transplantation. Findings of the study overall: Recipient TCR diversity dropped after transplant; expanded clonotypes rose from day 30 to 180.

The germline V gene has CDR1 DFQATT and CDR2 SNEGSKA (reference sequence). Trimming stripped 7 bases from V and 11 bases from J, with 18 bases between. The CDR3 is made up of 11 amino acids. Measured with immunoSEQ multiplex PCR; TCRdb has only the in-frame clones, and not every one. There are approximately 16,000 clones in the sample; 93% occur only once, and 1.8% lies in the top ten. Stated time point: recipient sample about 28 days before transplant, after cytoreduction. As for this clone: The antigen remains undetermined.

This TCR derives from a man younger than 35 with biphenotypic leukemia. Some clones in this sample may be carry-over from other donors' samples. The sequenced sample was peripheral blood mononuclear cells, obtained before stem cell transplant. The rearrangement joins TRBV20-1 to TRBJ2-7; a weak D match, TRBD2 (5 bases). CDR3 DNA: TGCAGTGTATTGACCCCGAGGGAAAAGTACTTC. The encoded protein is CSVLTPREKYF.